The 8 T cell receptor beta chains below were found in one sample sequenced in a study of cytomegalovirus exposure and HLA in healthy donors. PCR involved 60 Vbeta and 13 Jbeta primers. Data came from immunoSEQ multiplex PCR; TCRdb stores just in-frame clones and leaves some out. Of 150,000 to 190,000 clones in the sample, approximately 82% were seen once. The source material was PBMCs. The source is a woman aged 50 to 60 in good health and CMV-seropositive.

The chain uses TRBV28 and TRBJ2-3; 9 bases agree with TRBD2. CDR1 and CDR2 from the germline V gene are MDHEN and SYDVKM. The CDR3 has 15 residues. The V segment lost 4 bases and the J segment 1 base; nucleotides outside the gene matches: 3. The CDR3 DNA reads TGTGCCAGCAGTTCTAGCGGGGTTGGCACAGATACGCAGTATTTT. It specifies CASSSSGVGTDTQYF.

This chain links TRBV4-2 with TRBJ1-5, with D unclear. Trimming took off 1 base at V and 7 bases at J, with 14 bases between the two ends. This CDR3 contains 15 residues. Germline V gene lookup returns CDR1 LGHNA and CDR2 YNFKEQ. The CDR3 region has the DNA TGTGCCAGCAGCCAAGGAGGCGGAATGAGGCAGCCCCAGCATTTT. Translating it yields CASSQGGGMRQPQHF.

This clone was counted between two and nine times. The chain couples TRBV2 to TRBJ1-1; 8 nucleotides line up with TRBD1. Germline trimming cut 6 bases from V and 4 bases from J; bases unmatched to any gene: 4. Germline lookup yields CDR1 SNHLY and CDR2 FYNNEI. CDR3 length: 13 amino acids. The CDR3 DNA sequence: TGTGCCAGCAGAAGGACAGGGAGCACTGAAGCTTTCTTT. Translation: CASRRTGSTEAFF.

V is TRBV30 and J is TRBJ1-1, with a tentative D call TRBD1 (5 bases). The CDR3 is 14 amino acids. V dropped 8 bases and J dropped 0 bases, with 16 bases sitting between them. Germline V gene lookup returns CDR1 GTSNPN and CDR2 SVGIG (reference sequence). The CDR3, as DNA: TGTGCCGTGACATACAGGTACATGAACACTGAAGCTTTCTTT. It specifies CAVTYRYMNTEAFF.

This clone was detected only a few times. The gene calls are TRBV5-6 and TRBJ2-7, with 7 bases identical to TRBD1. V lost 5 bases, J lost 6 bases, and 14 bases stayed unmatched. The length of the CDR3 is 15 residues. Germline-derived CDR1 and CDR2 are SGHDT and YYEEEE. The CDR3 is CASRNDRATTSEQYF. CDR3 DNA sequence: TGTGCCAGCAGGAATGACAGGGCTACTACGAGCGAGCAGTACTTC.

The chain combines TRBV18 with TRBJ2-1; 10 bases line up with TRBD2. Losses at the gene ends were 3 bases for V and 3 bases for J; bases not matched to a gene: 5. The CDR3 covers 16 residues. Germline-derived CDR1 and CDR2 are KGHSH and LQKENI. The CDR3 DNA reads as TGTGCCAGCTCACCGGCTAGCGGGGGTTACTACAATGAGCAGTTCTTC. Protein product: CASSPASGGYYNEQFF. The variable domain in full, with the rest retrieved from reference TRBV18 and TRBJ2-1, is NAGVMQNPRHLVRRRGQEARLRCSPMKGHSHVYWYRQLPEEGLKFMVYLQKENIIDESGMPKERFSAEFPKEGPSILRIQQVVRGDSAAYFCASSPASGGYYNEQFFGPGTRLTVL.

The chain has TRBV6-6 and TRBJ2-7; TRBD1 is a possible D gene (6 bases). Germline V CDR1 and CDR2: MNHNY, SVGAGI (reference sequence). This CDR3 has 13 amino acids. V was cut by 5 bases and J by 7 bases, with 15 bases left in between. The CDR3 DNA reads as TGTGCCAGCAGTCACACAGGGCTCAGGGAGCAGTACTTC. Translating it yields CASSHTGLREQYF.

A single count supports this clone. The chain couples TRBV5-4 to TRBJ2-7; TRBD1 matches 8 bases. Germline V gives CDR1 SGHNT, CDR2 YYREEE (reference sequence). The V gene end was trimmed by 1 base and the J gene end by 3 bases; junction bases not matched to a gene: 6. The CDR3 contains 15 residues. Here the CDR3 reads CASSLMTGAYYEQYF. The CDR3, as DNA: TGTGCCAGCAGCTTGATGACAGGGGCCTACTACGAGCAGTACTTC.